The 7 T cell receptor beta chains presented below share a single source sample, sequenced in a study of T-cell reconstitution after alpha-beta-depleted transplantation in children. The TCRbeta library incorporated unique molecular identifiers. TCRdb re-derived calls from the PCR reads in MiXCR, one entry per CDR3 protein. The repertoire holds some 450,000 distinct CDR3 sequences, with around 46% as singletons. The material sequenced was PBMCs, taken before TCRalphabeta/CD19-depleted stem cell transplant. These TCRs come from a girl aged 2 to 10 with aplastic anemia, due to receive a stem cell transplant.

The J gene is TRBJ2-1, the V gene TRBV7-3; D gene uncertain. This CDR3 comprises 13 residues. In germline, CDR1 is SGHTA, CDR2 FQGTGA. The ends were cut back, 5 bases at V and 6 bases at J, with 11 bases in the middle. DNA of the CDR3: TGTGCCAGCAGCCCACCTGCTAGCAATGAGCAGTTCTTC. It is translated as CASSPPASNEQFF.

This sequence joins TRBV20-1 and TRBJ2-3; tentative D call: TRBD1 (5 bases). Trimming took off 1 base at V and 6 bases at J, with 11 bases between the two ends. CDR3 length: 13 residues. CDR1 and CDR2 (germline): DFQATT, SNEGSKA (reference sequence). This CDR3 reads CSARGGPGDTQYF. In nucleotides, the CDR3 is TGCAGTGCTAGAGGGGGCCCAGGGGATACGCAGTATTTT.

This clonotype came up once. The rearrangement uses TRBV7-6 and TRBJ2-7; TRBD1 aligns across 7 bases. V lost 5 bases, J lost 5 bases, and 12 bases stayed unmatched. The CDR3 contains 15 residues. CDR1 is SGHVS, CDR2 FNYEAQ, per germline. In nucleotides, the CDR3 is TGTGCCAGCAGCCCGGGGTCCGGGACAGTCCACGAGCAGTACTTC. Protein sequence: CASSPGSGTVHEQYF.

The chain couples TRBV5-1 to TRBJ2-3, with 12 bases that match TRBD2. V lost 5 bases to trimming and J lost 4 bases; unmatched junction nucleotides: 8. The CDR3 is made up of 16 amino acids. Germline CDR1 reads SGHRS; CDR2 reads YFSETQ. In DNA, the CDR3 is TGCGCCAGCAGTACCTCGACTAGCGGGGGAGCAGATACGCAGTATTTT. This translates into CASSTSTSGGADTQYF.

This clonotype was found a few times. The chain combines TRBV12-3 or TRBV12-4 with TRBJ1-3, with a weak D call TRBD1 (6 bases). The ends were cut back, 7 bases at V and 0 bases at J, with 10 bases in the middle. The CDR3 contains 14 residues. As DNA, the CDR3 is TGTGCCAGCACGGACAGATTCTCTGGAAACACCATATATTTT. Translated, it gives CASTDRFSGNTIYF.

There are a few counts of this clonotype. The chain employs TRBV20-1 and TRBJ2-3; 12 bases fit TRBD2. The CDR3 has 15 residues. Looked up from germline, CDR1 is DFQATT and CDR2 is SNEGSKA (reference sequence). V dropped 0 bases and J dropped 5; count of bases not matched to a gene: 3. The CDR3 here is CSAREEGLAGDTQYF. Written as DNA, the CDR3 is TGCAGTGCTAGAGAAGAGGGACTAGCGGGAGATACGCAGTATTTT.

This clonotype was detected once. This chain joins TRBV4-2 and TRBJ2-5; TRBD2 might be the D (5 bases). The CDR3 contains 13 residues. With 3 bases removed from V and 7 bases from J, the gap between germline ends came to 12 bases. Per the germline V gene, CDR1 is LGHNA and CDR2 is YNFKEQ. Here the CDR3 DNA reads TGTGCCAGCAGCCAGGACGACTACGGGACCCAGTACTTC. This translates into CASSQDDYGTQYF.